This is a list of T cell receptor beta chains from one sample in a study of Ad26.COV2.S vaccination and SARS-CoV-2 variants. Produced via immunoSEQ multiplex PCR; TCRdb's table is partial and in-frame only. Among about 330,000 clones listed, under 90% were seen once. Sequencing was performed on peripheral blood, taken in a trial of Ad26.COV2.S vaccine versus placebo. The receptors here all came from a person aged 18-60 years who received the Ad26.COV2.S COVID-19 vaccine or a placebo. Both conserved end residues are part of each CDR3. D genes are given only for firm matches. Not all rows give a size; the values are once, few, many and, for expanded clones, a class.

J	V	D	size	DNA	CDR3
TRBJ2-2	TRBV25-1	.	.	TGTGCCAGCAGTGAATATTCCAGCGCGAACACCGGGGAGCTGTTTTTT	CASSEYSSANTGELFF
TRBJ2-6	TRBV29-1	.	.	TGCAGCGTTGAAGGGGGTAAGGCTGGGGCCAACGTCCTGACTTTC	CSVEGGKAGANVLTF
TRBJ1-5	TRBV6-2/TRBV6-3	TRBD1	.	TGTGCCAGCAGTTTTGGGACAGCTAGCAATCAGCCCCAGCATTTT	CASSFGTASNQPQHF
TRBJ1-3	TRBV4-3	.	.	TGCGCCAGCAGCCAAGCTAGTGGAAACACCATATATTTT	CASSQASGNTIYF
TRBJ2-2	TRBV11-2	.	.	TGTGCCAGCAGCTTAGTGCGAAACACCGGGGAGCTGTTTTTT	CASSLVRNTGELFF
TRBJ2-1	TRBV11-3	.	.	TGTGCCAGCAGTAAGGGCTCGTATGAGCAGTTCTTC	CASSKGSYEQFF
TRBJ2-3	TRBV19	.	.	TGTGCCAGTAAAATGGCAAGCCCCCTCACAGATACGCAGTATTTT	CASKMASPLTDTQYF
TRBJ2-3	TRBV14	.	.	TGTGCCAGCAGCTTTCGGGCTGGGGATACGCAGTATTTT	CASSFRAGDTQYF
TRBJ2-1	TRBV9	.	.	TGTGCCAGCAGCAGCTCCGGGACAACCTACAATGAGCAGTTCTTC	CASSSSGTTYNEQFF
TRBJ1-4	TRBV6-5	.	.	TGTGCCAGCAGCTCATCCACAGGGAGTCGCGAAAAACTGTTTTTT	CASSSSTGSREKLFF
TRBJ1-6	TRBV25-1	TRBD1	few	TGTGCCAGCAGTGATGGACTGGGACAGCTGTTCAGTCCCCTCCACTTT	CASSDGLGQLFSPLHF
TRBJ2-1	TRBV6-5	TRBD1	.	TGTGCCAGCAAGCGCCAGGGGGTGGGGTATGAGCAGTTCTTC	CASKRQGVGYEQFF
TRBJ2-7	TRBV11-2	TRBD2	.	TGTGCCAGCAGCACCTGGACTAGCGGGTCGAGAGGTCCCTACGAGCAGTACTTC	CASSTWTSGSRGPYEQYF